The 7 T cell receptor beta chains given below trace back to one sample, sequenced in a study of T cell changes during pregnancy in multiple sclerosis. TCRdb's table, derived via immunoSEQ multiplex PCR, lists solely in-frame clones and lacks some. Among under 85,000 clones listed, 90% were seen once. The specimen comprised peripheral blood, sampled in the third trimester of pregnancy. These TCRs come from a female donor with multiple sclerosis, enrolled in a pregnancy study.

The V gene is TRBV7-9, the J gene TRBJ1-3, with a possible D match to TRBD1 (5 bases). V dropped 5 bases and J dropped 1 base, with 6 bases sitting between them. This CDR3 has 13 amino acids. Looked up from germline, CDR1 is SEHNR and CDR2 is FQNEAQ (reference sequence). Here the CDR3 reads CASSQGSGNTIYF. In DNA form, the CDR3 reads TGTGCCAGCAGCCAGGGATCTGGAAACACCATATATTTT.

The V and J genes are TRBV11-1 and TRBJ1-2; the D is unclear. The germline V gene has CDR1 SGHAT and CDR2 FQDESV (reference sequence). The CDR3 has 14 residues. Trimming cost V 7 bases and J 2 bases, with 14 bases left between them. The CDR3 DNA sequence: TGTGCCAGCACGCCGGGGTTGGGGAACTATGGCTACACCTTC. It encodes CASTPGLGNYGYTF.

CDR3 sequence: CASSLDRGTSGLYTQYF. In nucleotides, the CDR3 is TGTGCCAGCAGCTTAGATCGGGGGACTAGCGGACTCTATACGCAGTATTTT. The chain joins TRBV11-2 to TRBJ2-3; 11 nucleotides agree with TRBD2. After removal of 0 bases from V and 7 bases from J, the junction contained 9 bases not matched to a gene. From germline, CDR1 is SGHAT and CDR2 FQNNGV. There are 17 residues in the CDR3.

The chain employs TRBV29-1 and TRBJ2-1; possibly TRBD2 for D (5 bases). The germline V gene has CDR1 SQVTM and CDR2 ANQGSEA. The CDR3 length is 16 residues. V lost 0 bases and J lost 5, with 17 bases in between. The CDR3 sequence: CSVEEIALREDNEQFF. CDR3 nucleotides: TGCAGCGTTGAAGAAATCGCGTTACGGGAAGACAATGAGCAGTTCTTC.

The rearrangement uses TRBV6-5 and TRBJ1-2; D gene unclear. Germline CDR1 MNHEY, CDR2 SVGAGI. The CDR3 sequence is 14 residues long. Trimming took 6 bases from V and 2 from J, leaving 13 bases between them. The CDR3 sequence: CASRPGEANYGYTF. The DNA for the CDR3 is TGTGCCAGCAGACCCGGGGAGGCCAACTATGGCTACACCTTC.

This clone was seen once. CDR3 DNA: TGTGCCAGCAGCTTAAATAGCGGGCAAGAGACCCAGTACTTC. It yields the protein CASSLNSGQETQYF. The V call is TRBV7-2, the J call TRBJ2-5; TRBD2 aligns across 7 bases. The V segment lost 2 bases and the J segment 2 bases; nucleotides outside the gene matches: 2. Germline CDR1 is SGHTA and CDR2 is FQGNSA. The CDR3 is made up of 14 amino acids.

The genes are TRBV27 and TRBJ2-2; 13 bases align to TRBD2. Trimming at V came to 4 bases and at J to 9 bases, leaving 5 bases not matched to a gene. Germline V gene data show CDR1 as MNHEY and CDR2 as SMNVEV (reference sequence). The CDR3 runs 15 residues. CDR3 in amino acids: CASSSGLAGDRELFF. The CDR3 DNA follows: TGTGCCAGCAGTTCCGGACTAGCGGGGGACCGGGAGCTGTTTTTT.